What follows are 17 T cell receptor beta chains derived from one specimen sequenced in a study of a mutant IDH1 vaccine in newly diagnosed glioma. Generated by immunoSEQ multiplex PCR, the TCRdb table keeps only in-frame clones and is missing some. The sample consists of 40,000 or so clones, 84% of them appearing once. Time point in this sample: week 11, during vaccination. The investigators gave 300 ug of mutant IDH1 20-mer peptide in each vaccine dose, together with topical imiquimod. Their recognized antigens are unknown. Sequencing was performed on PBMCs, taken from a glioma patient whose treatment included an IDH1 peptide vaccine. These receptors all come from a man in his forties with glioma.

The CDR3 sequence is CASSVDQGGETQYF. The CDR3 bases are TGTGCCAGCAGCGTAGACCAGGGGGGGGAGACCCAGTACTTC. The chain links TRBV9 to TRBJ2-5; D may correspond to TRBD1 or TRBD2 (7 bases each). Germline-derived CDR1 and CDR2 are SGDLS and YYNGEE. The V gene lost 0 bases and the J gene lost 5 bases, with 11 bases spanning the gap. The CDR3 extends over 14 amino acids.

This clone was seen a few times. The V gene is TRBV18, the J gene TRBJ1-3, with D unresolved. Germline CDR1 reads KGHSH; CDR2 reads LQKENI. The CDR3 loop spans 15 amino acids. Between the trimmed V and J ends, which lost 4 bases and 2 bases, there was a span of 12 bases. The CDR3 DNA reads TGTGCCAGCTCACAAGGATCTCCTCCTGGAAACACCATATATTTT. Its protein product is CASSQGSPPGNTIYF.

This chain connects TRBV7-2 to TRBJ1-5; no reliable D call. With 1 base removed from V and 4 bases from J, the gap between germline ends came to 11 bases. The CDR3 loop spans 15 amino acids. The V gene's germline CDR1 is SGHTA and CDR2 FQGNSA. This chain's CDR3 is CASSLDPTPNQPQHF. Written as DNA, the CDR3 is TGTGCCAGCAGCTTAGATCCCACACCGAATCAGCCCCAGCATTTT.

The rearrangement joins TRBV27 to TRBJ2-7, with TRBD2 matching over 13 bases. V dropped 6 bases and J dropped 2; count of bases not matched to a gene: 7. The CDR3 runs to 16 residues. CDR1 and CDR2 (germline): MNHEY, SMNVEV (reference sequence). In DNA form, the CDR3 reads TGTGCCAGCAGAAGAACCGGGACTAGCGGGACCTACGAGCAGTACTTC. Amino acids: CASRRTGTSGTYEQYF.

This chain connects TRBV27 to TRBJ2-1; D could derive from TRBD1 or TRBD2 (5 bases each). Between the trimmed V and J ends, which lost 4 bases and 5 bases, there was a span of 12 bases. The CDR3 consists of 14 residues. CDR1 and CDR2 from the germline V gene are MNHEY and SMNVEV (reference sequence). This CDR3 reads CASSWQGSDNEQFF. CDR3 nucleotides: TGTGCCAGCAGTTGGCAGGGTAGCGACAATGAGCAGTTCTTC.

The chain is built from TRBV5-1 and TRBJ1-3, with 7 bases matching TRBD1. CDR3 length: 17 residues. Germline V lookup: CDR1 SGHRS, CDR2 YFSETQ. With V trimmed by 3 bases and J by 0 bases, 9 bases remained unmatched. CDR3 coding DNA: TGCGCCAGCAGCTCGGGACAGACCACTTACTCTGGAAACACCATATATTTT. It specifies CASSSGQTTYSGNTIYF.

The CDR3 sequence: CASSFYPSGNTIYF. The CDR3 nucleotides are TGTGCCAGCAGCTTTTATCCCTCTGGAAACACCATATATTTT. The chain combines TRBV7-2 with TRBJ1-3; no clear D gene. The V gene's germline CDR1 is SGHTA and CDR2 FQGNSA. The CDR3 is 14 amino acids. V lost 3 bases, J lost 0 bases, and 6 bases lay in between.

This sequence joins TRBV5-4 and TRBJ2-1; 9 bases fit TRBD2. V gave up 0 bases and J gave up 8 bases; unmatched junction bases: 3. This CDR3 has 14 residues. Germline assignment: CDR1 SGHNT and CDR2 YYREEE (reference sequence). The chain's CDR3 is CASSLGLAGYEQFF. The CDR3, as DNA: TGTGCCAGCAGCTTGGGGCTAGCGGGATATGAGCAGTTCTTC.

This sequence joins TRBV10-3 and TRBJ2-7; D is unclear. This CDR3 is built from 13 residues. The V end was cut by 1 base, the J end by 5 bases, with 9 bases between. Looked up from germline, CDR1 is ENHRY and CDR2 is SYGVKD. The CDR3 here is CAISEFPPNEQYF. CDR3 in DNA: TGTGCCATCAGTGAGTTTCCCCCTAACGAGCAGTACTTC.

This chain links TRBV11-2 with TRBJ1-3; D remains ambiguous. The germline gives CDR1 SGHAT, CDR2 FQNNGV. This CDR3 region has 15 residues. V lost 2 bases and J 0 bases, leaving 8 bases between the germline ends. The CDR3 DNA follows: TGTGCCAGCAGCTTAAAATACTCCTCTGGAAACACCATATATTTT. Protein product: CASSLKYSSGNTIYF.

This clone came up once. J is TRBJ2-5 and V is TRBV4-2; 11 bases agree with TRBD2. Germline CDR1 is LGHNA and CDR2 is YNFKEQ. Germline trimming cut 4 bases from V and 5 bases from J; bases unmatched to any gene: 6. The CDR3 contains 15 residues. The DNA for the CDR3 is TGTGCCAGCAGCCCCACTAGCGGGAGATGGGAGACCCAGTACTTC. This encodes CASSPTSGRWETQYF.

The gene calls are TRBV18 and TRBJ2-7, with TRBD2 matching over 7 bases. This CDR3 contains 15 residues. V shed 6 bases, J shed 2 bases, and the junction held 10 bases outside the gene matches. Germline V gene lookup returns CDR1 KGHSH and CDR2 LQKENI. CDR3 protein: CASSRGGTGTYEQYF. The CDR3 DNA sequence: TGTGCCAGCTCTCGCGGGGGTACGGGCACCTACGAGCAGTACTTC.

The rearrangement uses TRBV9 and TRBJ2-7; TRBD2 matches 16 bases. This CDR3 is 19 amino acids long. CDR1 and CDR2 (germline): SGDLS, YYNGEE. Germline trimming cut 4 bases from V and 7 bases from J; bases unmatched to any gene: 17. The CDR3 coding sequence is TGTGCCAGCAGCCCCCCACGATCGGGACTAGCGGGAGGGCAAGGGGAGCAGTACTTC. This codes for CASSPPRSGLAGGQGEQYF.

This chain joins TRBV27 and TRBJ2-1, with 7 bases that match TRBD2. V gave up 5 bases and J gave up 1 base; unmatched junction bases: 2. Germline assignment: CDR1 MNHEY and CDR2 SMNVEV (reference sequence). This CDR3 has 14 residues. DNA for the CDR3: TGTGCCAGCAGTATGGGAGGGTCCTACAATGAGCAGTTCTTC. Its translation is CASSMGGSYNEQFF.

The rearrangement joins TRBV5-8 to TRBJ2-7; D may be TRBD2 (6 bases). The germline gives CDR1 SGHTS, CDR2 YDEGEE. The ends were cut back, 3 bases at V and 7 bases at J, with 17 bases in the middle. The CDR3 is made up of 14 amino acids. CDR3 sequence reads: CASSWGTVSWEQYF. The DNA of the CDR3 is TGTGCCAGCAGCTGGGGGACTGTTAGTTGGGAGCAGTACTTC.

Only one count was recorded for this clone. The CDR3 DNA follows: TGTGCCAGCAGCCCCGGGGGAGGGCTCCAAGAGACCCAGTACTTC. Translated: CASSPGGGLQETQYF. The rearrangement uses TRBV5-4 and TRBJ2-5; 7 nucleotides match TRBD2. The trim removed 4 bases at V and 1 base at J, leaving 7 bases unmatched. Germline V gives CDR1 SGHNT, CDR2 YYREEE (reference sequence). The CDR3 length is 15 residues.

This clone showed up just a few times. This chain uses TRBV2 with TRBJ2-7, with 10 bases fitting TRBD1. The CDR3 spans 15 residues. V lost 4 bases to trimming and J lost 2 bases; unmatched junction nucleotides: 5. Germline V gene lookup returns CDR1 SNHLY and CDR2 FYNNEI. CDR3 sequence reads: CASSVDGQGAYEQYF. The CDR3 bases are TGTGCCAGCAGTGTGGACGGACAGGGGGCCTACGAGCAGTACTTC.